The entry below describes one T cell receptor (beta chain). Its antigen is undetermined. The data are from a study of cytomegalovirus exposure and HLA in healthy donors. PCR involved 60 Vbeta and 13 Jbeta primers. The repertoire was sequenced with immunoSEQ multiplex PCR; TCRdb's copy has only in-frame clones and lacks some. The sample holds roughly 160,000 clones; around 85% are singletons and the top ten take 1%. V dropped 3 bases and J dropped 13; count of bases not matched to a gene: 6. This CDR3 is 13 amino acids long. CDR1 and CDR2 (germline): SGHRS, YFSETQ. Findings and caveats of the study: Sequencing likely caused a cluster of highly shared sequence variants. Rarity marked most TCR sequences, yet some public TCRs occurred in many donors. About 87% or about 30% of the time was how often most TCR beta V segments were productive, according to an earlier analysis.

V gene TRBV5-1 combines with J gene TRBJ2-1, with TRBD1 identical over 11 bases. What was sequenced was PBMCs. The source is a boy aged 2 to 10 in good health and CMV-seronegative. CDR3 coding DNA: TGCGCCAGCAGCTCGGGGGACAGGGGGGTTCAGTTCTTC. It codes for CASSSGDRGVQFF.